Listed below are T cell receptor beta chains from one sample, sequenced in a study. TCRdb passed the 5' RACE reads through MiXCR, listing each CDR3 protein once. The sample holds just under 65,000 distinct CDR3 sequences, roughly 22% seen once. Material for sequencing was memory CD4+ T cells sorted from a lymph node. Receptors originate from a female donor with breast cancer. The CDR3 runs from the conserved cysteine through the conserved F or W. Fields, in order: J gene, clone size, V gene, D gene, CDR3 protein, CDR3 DNA. D genes are given only for firm matches. Rows may omit the clone size; those that give it use once, few, many or a size class.

J: TRBJ2-5
size: few
V: TRBV7-2
D: NA
CDR3: CASSLRPAEGETQYF
DNA: TGTGCCAGCAGCCTCCGCCCCGCCGAAGGGGAGACCCAGTACTTC

J: TRBJ2-5
size: few
V: TRBV29-1
D: TRBD2
CDR3: CSVDLAGQETQYF
DNA: TGCAGCGTTGACCTAGCGGGACAAGAGACCCAGTACTTC

J: TRBJ2-1
size: NA
V: TRBV7-2
D: TRBD1
CDR3: CASSLAWGTGSGEQFF
DNA: TGTGCCAGCAGCTTAGCGTGGGGGACAGGGTCGGGTGAGCAGTTCTTC

J: TRBJ1-4
size: NA
V: TRBV3-1
D: NA
CDR3: CASSQNQNEKLVF
DNA: TGTGCCAGCAGCCAAAACCAGAATGAAAAACTGGTTTTT

J: TRBJ2-1
size: many
V: TRBV5-1
D: NA
CDR3: CASSEAPGAEQFF
DNA: TGCGCCAGCAGCGAAGCGCCAGGGGCTGAGCAGTTCTTC

J: TRBJ1-5
size: few
V: TRBV4-3
D: NA
CDR3: CASSQDPSLPQHF
DNA: TGCGCCAGCAGCCAAGACCCCAGTCTGCCCCAGCATTTT

J: TRBJ1-6
size: few
V: TRBV6-1
D: NA
CDR3: CASTGTPNSPLHF
DNA: TGTGCCAGCACCGGAACCCCAAATTCACCCCTCCACTTT

J: TRBJ2-1
size: few
V: TRBV10-3
D: TRBD2
CDR3: CAIRTTTGGGTYNEQFF
DNA: TGTGCCATCAGGACTACAACTGGCGGGGGAACCTACAATGAGCAATTCTTC

J: TRBJ1-1
size: NA
V: TRBV2
D: NA
CDR3: CASSEAPRRVAFF
DNA: TGTGCCAGCAGTGAAGCTCCCCGGAGGGTAGCTTTCTTT

J: TRBJ2-5
size: NA
V: TRBV27
D: NA
CDR3: CASSLSPVGARGETQYF
DNA: TGTGCCAGCAGTTTATCACCAGTAGGGGCGCGGGGAGAGACCCAGTACTTC

J: TRBJ1-2
size: NA
V: TRBV5-5
D: NA
CDR3: CASSPEWQTYGYTF
DNA: TGTGCCAGCAGCCCCGAATGGCAGACATATGGCTACACCTTC

J: TRBJ1-2
size: many
V: TRBV29-1
D: NA
CDR3: CSVESNRASYGYTF
DNA: TGCAGCGTTGAATCTAACAGGGCGAGCTATGGCTACACCTTC

J: TRBJ2-7
size: NA
V: TRBV4-1
D: NA
CDR3: CASSQDLSSYEQYF
DNA: TGCGCCAGCAGCCAAGATCTAAGCTCCTACGAGCAGTACTTC

J: TRBJ2-1
size: few
V: TRBV6-6
D: NA
CDR3: CASSYVANEQFF
DNA: TGTGCCAGCAGTTACGTGGCAAATGAGCAGTTCTTC

J: TRBJ2-7
size: few
V: TRBV24-1
D: TRBD1
CDR3: CATSDTGTGSEEQYF
DNA: TGTGCCACCAGTGACACCGGGACAGGGTCTGAAGAGCAGTACTTC

J: TRBJ2-7
size: many
V: TRBV7-3
D: NA
CDR3: CASSLSKDHEQYF
DNA: TGTGCCAGCAGCTTATCAAAGGACCACGAGCAGTACTTC

J: TRBJ1-4
size: few
V: TRBV5-1
D: NA
CDR3: CATRGLSNEKLFF
DNA: TGCGCCACCAGGGGTTTATCTAATGAAAAACTGTTTTTT

J: TRBJ2-5
size: NA
V: TRBV29-1
D: NA
CDR3: CSVEEERTQYF
DNA: TGCAGCGTTGAAGAGGAGAGAACCCAGTACTTC

J: TRBJ1-5
size: few
V: TRBV6-1
D: TRBD1
CDR3: CAIQGGRNQPQHF
DNA: TGTGCCATACAGGGGGGTCGGAATCAGCCCCAGCATTTT